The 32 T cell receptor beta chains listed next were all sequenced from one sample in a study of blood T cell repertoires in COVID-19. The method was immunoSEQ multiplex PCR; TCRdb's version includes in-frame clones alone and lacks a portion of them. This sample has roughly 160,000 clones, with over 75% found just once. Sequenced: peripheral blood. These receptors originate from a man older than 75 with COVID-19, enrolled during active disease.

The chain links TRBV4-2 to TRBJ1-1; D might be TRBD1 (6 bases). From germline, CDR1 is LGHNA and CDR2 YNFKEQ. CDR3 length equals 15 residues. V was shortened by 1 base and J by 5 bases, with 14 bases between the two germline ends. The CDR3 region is CASSQAGEGRTEAFF. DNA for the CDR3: TGTGCCAGCAGCCAAGCAGGGGAAGGAAGAACTGAAGCTTTCTTT.

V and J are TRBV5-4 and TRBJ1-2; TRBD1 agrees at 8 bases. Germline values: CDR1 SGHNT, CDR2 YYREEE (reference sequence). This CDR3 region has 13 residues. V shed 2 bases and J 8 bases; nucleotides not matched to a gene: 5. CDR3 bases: TGTGCCAGCAGCTTCGGACAGGGAAGCGGCTACACCTTC. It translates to CASSFGQGSGYTF. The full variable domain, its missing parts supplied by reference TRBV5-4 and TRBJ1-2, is ETGVTQSPTHLIKTRGQQVTLRCSSQSGHNTVSWYQQALGQGPQFIFQYYREEENGRGNFPPRFSGLQFPNYSSELNVNALELDDSALYLCASSFGQGSGYTFGSGTRLTVV.

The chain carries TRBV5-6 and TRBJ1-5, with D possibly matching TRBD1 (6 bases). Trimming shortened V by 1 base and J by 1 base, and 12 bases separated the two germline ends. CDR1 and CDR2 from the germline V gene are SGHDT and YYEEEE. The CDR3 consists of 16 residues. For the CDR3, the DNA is TGTGCCAGCAGCTTGTCGGACAGTAGGAGCAATCAGCCCCAGCATTTT. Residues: CASSLSDSRSNQPQHF.

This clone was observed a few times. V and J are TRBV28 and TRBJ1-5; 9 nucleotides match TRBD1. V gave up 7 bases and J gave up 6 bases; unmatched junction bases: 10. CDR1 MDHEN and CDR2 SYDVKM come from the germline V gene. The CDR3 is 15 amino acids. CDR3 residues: CASNQQGAWGQPQHF. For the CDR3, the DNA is TGTGCCAGCAACCAACAGGGGGCCTGGGGTCAGCCCCAGCATTTT.

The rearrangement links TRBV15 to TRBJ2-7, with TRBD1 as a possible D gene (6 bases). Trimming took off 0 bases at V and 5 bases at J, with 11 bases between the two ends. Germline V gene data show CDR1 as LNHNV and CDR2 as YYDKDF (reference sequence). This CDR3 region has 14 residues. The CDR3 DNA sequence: TGTGCCACCAGCAGAGACAGGGGCCTGCACGAGCAGTACTTC. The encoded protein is CATSRDRGLHEQYF.

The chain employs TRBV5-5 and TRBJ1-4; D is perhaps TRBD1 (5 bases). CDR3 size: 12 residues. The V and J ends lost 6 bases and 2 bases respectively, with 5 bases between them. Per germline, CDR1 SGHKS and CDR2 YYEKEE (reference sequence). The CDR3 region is CASKGTNEKLFF. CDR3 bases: TGTGCCAGCAAGGGGACTAATGAAAAACTGTTTTTT.

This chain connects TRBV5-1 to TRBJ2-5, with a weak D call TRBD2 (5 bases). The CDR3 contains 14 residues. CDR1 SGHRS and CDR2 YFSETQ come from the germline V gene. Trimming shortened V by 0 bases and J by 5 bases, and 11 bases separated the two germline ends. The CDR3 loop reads CASSLAAPGETQYF. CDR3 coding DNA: TGCGCCAGCAGCTTGGCGGCCCCGGGGGAGACCCAGTACTTC. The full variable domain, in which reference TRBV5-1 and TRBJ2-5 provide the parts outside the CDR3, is KAGVTQTPRYLIKTRGQQVTLSCSPISGHRSVSWYQQTPGQGLQFLFEYFSETQRNKGNFPGRFSGRQFSNSRSEMNVSTLELGDSALYLCASSLAAPGETQYFGPGTRLLVL.

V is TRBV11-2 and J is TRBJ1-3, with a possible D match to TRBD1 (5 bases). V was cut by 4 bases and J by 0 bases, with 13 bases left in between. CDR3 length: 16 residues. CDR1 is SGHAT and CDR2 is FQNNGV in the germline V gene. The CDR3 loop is CASSSRRDFSGNTIYF. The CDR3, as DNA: TGTGCCAGCAGCTCCAGGCGGGACTTCTCTGGAAACACCATATATTTT.

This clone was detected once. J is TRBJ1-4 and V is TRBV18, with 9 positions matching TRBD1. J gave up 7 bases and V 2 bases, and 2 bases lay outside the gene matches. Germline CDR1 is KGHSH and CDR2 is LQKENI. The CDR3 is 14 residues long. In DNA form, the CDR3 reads TGTGCCAGCTCACCAGACAGGGGGAGTGAAAAACTGTTTTTT. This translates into CASSPDRGSEKLFF. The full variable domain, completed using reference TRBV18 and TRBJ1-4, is NAGVMQNPRHLVRRRGQEARLRCSPMKGHSHVYWYRQLPEEGLKFMVYLQKENIIDESGMPKERFSAEFPKEGPSILRIQQVVRGDSAAYFCASSPDRGSEKLFFGSGTQLSVL.

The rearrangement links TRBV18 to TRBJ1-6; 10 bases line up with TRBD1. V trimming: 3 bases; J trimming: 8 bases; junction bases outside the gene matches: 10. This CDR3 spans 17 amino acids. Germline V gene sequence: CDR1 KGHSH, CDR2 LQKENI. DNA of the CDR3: TGTGCCAGCTCACCGTTACCCACGGGACAGGGGTATTCACCCCTCCACTTT. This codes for CASSPLPTGQGYSPLHF. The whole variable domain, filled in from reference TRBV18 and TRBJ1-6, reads NAGVMQNPRHLVRRRGQEARLRCSPMKGHSHVYWYRQLPEEGLKFMVYLQKENIIDESGMPKERFSAEFPKEGPSILRIQQVVRGDSAAYFCASSPLPTGQGYSPLHFGNGTRLTVT.

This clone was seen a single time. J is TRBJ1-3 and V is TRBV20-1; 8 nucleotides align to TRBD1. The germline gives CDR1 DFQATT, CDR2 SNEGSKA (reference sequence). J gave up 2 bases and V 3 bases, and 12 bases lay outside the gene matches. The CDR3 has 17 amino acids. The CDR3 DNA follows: TGCAGTGCTAGTCCAACCCTACAGGGGGTCACTGGAAACACCATATATTTT. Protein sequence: CSASPTLQGVTGNTIYF.

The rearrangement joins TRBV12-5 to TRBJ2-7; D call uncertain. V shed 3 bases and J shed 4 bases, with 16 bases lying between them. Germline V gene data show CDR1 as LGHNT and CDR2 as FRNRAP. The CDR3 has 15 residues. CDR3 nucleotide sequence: TGTGCTAGTGGTTTTGCGGCCGGCCTCGGGTACGAGCAGTACTTC. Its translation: CASGFAAGLGYEQYF.

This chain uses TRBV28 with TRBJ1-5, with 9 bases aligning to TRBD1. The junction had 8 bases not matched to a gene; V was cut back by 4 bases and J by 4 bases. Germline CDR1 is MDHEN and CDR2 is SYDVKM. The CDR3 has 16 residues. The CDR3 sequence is CASSSDRGGGNQPQHF. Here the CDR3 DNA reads TGTGCCAGCAGTTCGGACAGGGGTGGTGGTAATCAGCCCCAGCATTTT.

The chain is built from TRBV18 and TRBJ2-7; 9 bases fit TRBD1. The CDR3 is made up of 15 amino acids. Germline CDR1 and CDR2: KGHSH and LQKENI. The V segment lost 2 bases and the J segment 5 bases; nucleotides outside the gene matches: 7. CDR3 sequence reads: CASSPGQGYQDEQYF. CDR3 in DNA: TGTGCCAGCTCACCAGGACAGGGGTATCAGGACGAGCAGTACTTC.

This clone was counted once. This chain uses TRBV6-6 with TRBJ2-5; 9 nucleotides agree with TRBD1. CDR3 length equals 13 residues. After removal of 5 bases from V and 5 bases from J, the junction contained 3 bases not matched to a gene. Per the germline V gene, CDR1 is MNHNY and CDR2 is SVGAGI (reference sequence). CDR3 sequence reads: CASSATGGETQYF. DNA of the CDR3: TGTGCCAGCAGTGCGACAGGGGGGGAGACCCAGTACTTC.

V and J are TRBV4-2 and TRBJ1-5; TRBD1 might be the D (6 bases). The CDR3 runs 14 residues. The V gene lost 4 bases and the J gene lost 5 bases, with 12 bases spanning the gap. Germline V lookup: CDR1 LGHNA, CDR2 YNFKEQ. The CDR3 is CASSPTKGDQPQHF. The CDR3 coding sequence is TGTGCCAGCAGCCCCACGAAGGGGGATCAGCCCCAGCATTTT.

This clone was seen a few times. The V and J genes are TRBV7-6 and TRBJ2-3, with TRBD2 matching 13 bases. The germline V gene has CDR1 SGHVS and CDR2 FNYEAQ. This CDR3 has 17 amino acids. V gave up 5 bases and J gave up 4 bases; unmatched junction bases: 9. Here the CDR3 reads CASSPRLAGGSPDTQYF. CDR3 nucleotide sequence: TGTGCCAGCAGCCCGCGACTAGCGGGGGGTTCCCCAGATACGCAGTATTTT.

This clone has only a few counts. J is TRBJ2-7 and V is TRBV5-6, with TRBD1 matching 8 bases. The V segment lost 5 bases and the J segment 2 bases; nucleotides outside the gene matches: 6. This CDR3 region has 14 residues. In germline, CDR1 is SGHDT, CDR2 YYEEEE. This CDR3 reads CASSSRGLTYEQYF. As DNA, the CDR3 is TGTGCCAGCAGTTCCAGGGGGCTTACCTACGAGCAGTACTTC.

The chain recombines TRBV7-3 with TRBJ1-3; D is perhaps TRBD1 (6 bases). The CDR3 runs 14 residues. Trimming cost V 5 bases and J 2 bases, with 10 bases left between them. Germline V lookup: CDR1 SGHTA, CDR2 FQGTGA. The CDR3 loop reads CASSQGGPGNTIYF. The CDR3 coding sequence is TGTGCCAGCAGCCAAGGGGGTCCTGGAAACACCATATATTTT. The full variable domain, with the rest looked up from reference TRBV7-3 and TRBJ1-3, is GAGVSQTPSNKVTEKGKYVELRCDPISGHTALYWYRQSLGQGPEFLIYFQGTGAADDSGLPNDRFFAVRPEGSVSTLKIQRTERGDSAVYLCASSQGGPGNTIYFGEGSWLTVV.

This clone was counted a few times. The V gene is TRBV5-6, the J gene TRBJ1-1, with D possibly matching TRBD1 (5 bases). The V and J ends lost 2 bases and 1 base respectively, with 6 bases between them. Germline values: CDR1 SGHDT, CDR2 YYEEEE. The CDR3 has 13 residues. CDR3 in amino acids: CASSFDRNTEAFF. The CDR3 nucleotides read TGTGCCAGCAGCTTCGACAGGAACACTGAAGCTTTCTTT. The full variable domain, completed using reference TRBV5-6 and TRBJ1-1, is DAGVTQSPTHLIKTRGQQVTLRCSPKSGHDTVSWYQQALGQGPQFIFQYYEEEERQRGNFPDRFSGHQFPNYSSELNVNALLLGDSALYLCASSFDRNTEAFFGQGTRLTVV.

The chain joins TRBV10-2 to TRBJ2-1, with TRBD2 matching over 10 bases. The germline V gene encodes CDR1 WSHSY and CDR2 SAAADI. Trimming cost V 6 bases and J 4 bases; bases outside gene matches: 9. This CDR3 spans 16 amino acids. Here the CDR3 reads CASRALSSGGYNEQFF. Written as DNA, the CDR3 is TGCGCCAGCAGGGCCCTCTCTAGCGGGGGATACAATGAGCAGTTCTTC.

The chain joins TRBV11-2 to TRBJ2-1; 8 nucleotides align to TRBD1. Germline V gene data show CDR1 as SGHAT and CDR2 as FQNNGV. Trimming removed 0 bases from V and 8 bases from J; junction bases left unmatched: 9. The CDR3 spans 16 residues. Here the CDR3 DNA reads TGTGCCAGCAGCTTAGATCCGGGACAGGAACGCCATGAGCAGTTCTTC. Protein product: CASSLDPGQERHEQFF. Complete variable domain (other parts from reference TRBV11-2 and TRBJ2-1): EAGVAQSPRYKIIEKRQSVAFWCNPISGHATLYWYQQILGQGPKLLIQFQNNGVVDDSQLPKDRFSAERLKGVDSTLKIQPAKLEDSAVYLCASSLDPGQERHEQFFGPGTRLTVL.

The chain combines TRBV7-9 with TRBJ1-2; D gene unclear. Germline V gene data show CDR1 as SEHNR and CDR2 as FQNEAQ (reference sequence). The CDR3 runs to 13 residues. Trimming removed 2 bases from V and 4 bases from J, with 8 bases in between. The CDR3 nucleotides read TGTGCCAGCAGCTTAAGGGAGCGCTATGGCTACACCTTC. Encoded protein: CASSLRERYGYTF.

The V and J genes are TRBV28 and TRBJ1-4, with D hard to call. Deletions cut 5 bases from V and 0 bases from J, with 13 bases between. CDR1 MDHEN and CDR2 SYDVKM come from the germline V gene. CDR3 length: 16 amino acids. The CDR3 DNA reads TGTGCCAGCAGTACCCAGCGAGGCGCAACTAATGAAAAACTGTTTTTT. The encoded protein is CASSTQRGATNEKLFF.

For the CDR3, the DNA is TGTGCCAGCAGCGTAGCCCCAGTCGGACAGGGGGCGTGGAATGAGCAGTTCTTC. It codes for CASSVAPVGQGAWNEQFF. The chain recombines TRBV9 with TRBJ2-1; TRBD1 matches 11 bases. The CDR3 is made up of 18 amino acids. V gave up 0 bases and J gave up 7 bases; unmatched junction bases: 12. Germline V gene sequence: CDR1 SGDLS, CDR2 YYNGEE.

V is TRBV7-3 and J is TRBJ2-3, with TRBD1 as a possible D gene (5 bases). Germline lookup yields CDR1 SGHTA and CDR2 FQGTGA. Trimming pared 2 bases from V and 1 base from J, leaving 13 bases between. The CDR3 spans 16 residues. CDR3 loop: CASSLGARLGTDTQYF. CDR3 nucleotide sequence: TGTGCCAGCAGCTTAGGGGCCCGACTGGGCACAGATACGCAGTATTTT.

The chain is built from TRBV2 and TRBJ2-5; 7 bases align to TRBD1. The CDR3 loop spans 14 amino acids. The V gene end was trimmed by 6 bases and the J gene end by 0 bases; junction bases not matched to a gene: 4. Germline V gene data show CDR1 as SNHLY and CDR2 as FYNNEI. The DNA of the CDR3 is TGTGCCAGCAGACAGGGGAGCCACCAAGAGACCCAGTACTTC. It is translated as CASRQGSHQETQYF. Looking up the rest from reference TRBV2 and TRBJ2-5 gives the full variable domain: EPEVTQTPSHQVTQMGQEVILRCVPISNHLYFYWYRQILGQKVEFLVSFYNNEISEKSEIFDDQFSVERPDGSNFTLKIRSTKLEDSAMYFCASRQGSHQETQYFGPGTRLLVL.

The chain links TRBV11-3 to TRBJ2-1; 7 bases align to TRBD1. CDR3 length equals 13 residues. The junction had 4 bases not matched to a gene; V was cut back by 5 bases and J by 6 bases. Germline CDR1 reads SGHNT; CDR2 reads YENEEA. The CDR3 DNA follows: TGTGCCAGCAGCGAGACAGGGCTCAATGAGCAGTTCTTC. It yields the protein CASSETGLNEQFF.

For the CDR3, the DNA is TGTGCCAGCCCCCCAACCGGGGGGGTTAGCAATGAGCAGTTCTTC. It yields the protein CASPPTGGVSNEQFF. V gene TRBV28 combines with J gene TRBJ2-1; TRBD2 aligns across 8 bases. CDR1 and CDR2 from the germline V gene are MDHEN and SYDVKM. V shed 8 bases, J shed 6 bases, and the junction held 12 bases outside the gene matches. CDR3 length: 15 amino acids.

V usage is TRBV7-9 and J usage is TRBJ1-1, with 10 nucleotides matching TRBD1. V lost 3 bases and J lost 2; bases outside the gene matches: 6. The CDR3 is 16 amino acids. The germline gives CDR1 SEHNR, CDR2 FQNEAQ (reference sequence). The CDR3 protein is CASSLTGGAGNTEAFF. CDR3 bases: TGTGCCAGCAGCTTGACAGGGGGCGCCGGTAACACTGAAGCTTTCTTT.

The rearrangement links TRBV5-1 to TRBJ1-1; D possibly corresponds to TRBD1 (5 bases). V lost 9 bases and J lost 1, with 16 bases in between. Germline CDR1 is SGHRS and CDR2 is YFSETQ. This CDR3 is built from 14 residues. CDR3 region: CATTPGDRNTEAFF. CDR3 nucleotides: TGCGCCACCACCCCGGGGGATCGGAACACTGAAGCTTTCTTT.

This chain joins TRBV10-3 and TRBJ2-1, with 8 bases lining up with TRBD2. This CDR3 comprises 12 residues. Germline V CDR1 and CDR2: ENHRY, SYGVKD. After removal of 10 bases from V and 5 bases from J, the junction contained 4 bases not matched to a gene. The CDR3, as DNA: TGTGCCACCCGGGGGGGGGACAATGAGCAGTTCTTC. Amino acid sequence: CATRGGDNEQFF.